This T cell receptor beta chain was captured in a study of untreated major depressive disorder. Study-level points and caveats: CD4+ T cells from depressed patients used TRBV05-01 (Vbeta 5.1) more often than controls.

Measured with immunoSEQ multiplex PCR; TCRdb has only the in-frame clones, and not every one. The data hold 25,000 to 30,000 clones, with around 90% observed a single time. There are a few counts of this clone. Antigen: not known. The CDR3 consists of 18 residues. Germline V gene data show CDR1 as SGDLS and CDR2 as YYNGEE. Between the trimmed V and J ends, which lost 4 bases and 5 bases, there was a span of 28 bases. Sequencing input: CD4+ T cells from PBMCs. The clonotype was recovered from a woman in her 30s with major depressive disorder. V usage is TRBV9 and J usage is TRBJ2-7, with D tentatively TRBD1 (6 bases). The CDR3 spells CASSPAGTLKRGIHEQYF. CDR3 in DNA: TGTGCCAGCAGCCCTGCCGGGACACTCAAGAGGGGGATTCACGAGCAGTACTTC.